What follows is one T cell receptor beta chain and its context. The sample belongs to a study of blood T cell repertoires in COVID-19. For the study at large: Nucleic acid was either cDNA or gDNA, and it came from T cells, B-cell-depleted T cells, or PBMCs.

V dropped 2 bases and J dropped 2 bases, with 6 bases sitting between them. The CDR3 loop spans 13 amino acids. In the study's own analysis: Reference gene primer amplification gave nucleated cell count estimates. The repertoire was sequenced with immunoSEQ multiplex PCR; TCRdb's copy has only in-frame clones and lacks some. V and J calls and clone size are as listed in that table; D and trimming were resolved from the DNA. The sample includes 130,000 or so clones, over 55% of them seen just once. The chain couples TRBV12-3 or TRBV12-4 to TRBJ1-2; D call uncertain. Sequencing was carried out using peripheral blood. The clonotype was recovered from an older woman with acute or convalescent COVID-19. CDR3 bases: TGTGCCAGCAGTTTAAGAGGGAACTATGGCTACACCTTC. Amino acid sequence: CASSLRGNYGYTF.